The 24 T cell receptor beta chains given below trace back to one sample, sequenced in a study of graft-versus-host responses after intestinal transplantation. Produced via immunoSEQ multiplex PCR; TCRdb's table is partial and in-frame only. The table lists 75,000 to 100,000 clones, more than 75% of them singletons. The sequences come from PBMCs, collected 255 days after intestinal transplant. All receptors come from a human patient who received an intestinal transplant, so some T cells may come from the graft donor.

The rearrangement links TRBV29-1 to TRBJ1-5; possible D gene TRBD1, 5 bases. The CDR3 contains 15 residues. Trimming stripped 1 base from V and 6 bases from J, with 16 bases between. CDR1 is SQVTM, CDR2 ANQGSEA, per germline. The CDR3 nucleotides are TGCAGCGTTGAAGTGGGGGGAGGGCCTACTCAGCCCCAGCATTTT. Translation: CSVEVGGGPTQPQHF.

J is TRBJ1-2 and V is TRBV7-2, with D maybe TRBD1 (5 bases). Germline-derived CDR1 and CDR2 are SGHTA and FQGNSA. CDR3 length: 14 residues. The V end lost 5 bases, the J end lost 3 bases, and 13 bases lay between the germline ends. The CDR3 is CASSLGMGDYGYTF. The CDR3 region has the DNA TGTGCCAGCAGCCTGGGAATGGGGGACTATGGCTACACCTTC.

The rearrangement joins TRBV6-4 to TRBJ2-1; no firm D call. Germline loops: CDR1 MRHNA, CDR2 SNTAGT. V was cut by 11 bases and J by 4 bases, with 9 bases left in between. The CDR3 contains 11 residues. Here the CDR3 reads CAGPAYNEQFF. CDR3 DNA sequence: TGTGCCGGCCCGGCTTACAATGAGCAGTTCTTC.

This chain links TRBV27 with TRBJ2-3; a possible D gene is TRBD2 (6 bases). Germline V lookup: CDR1 MNHEY, CDR2 SMNVEV (reference sequence). V lost 9 bases and J 4 bases, leaving 17 bases between the germline ends. This CDR3 has 14 residues. CDR3 protein: CASTRAGPADTQYF. Written as DNA, the CDR3 is TGTGCCAGTACTAGAGCGGGTCCCGCAGATACGCAGTATTTT.

This clone has more than one count but fewer than ten. The chain combines TRBV6-6 with TRBJ2-3; 8 bases fit TRBD2. CDR1 and CDR2 from the germline V gene are MNHNY and SVGAGI (reference sequence). V trimming: 6 bases; J trimming: 1 base; junction bases outside the gene matches: 6. This CDR3 spans 15 amino acids. CDR3 coding DNA: TGTGCCAGCAGGACCCCCGGGGGGGGCACAGATACGCAGTATTTT. Amino acids: CASRTPGGGTDTQYF.

This chain links TRBV25-1 with TRBJ2-1; D call uncertain. The CDR3 spans 16 residues. Trimming removed 1 base at V and 0 bases at J, with 10 bases between. CDR1 MGHDK and CDR2 SYGVNS come from the germline V gene. This chain's CDR3 is CASSEWVKSSYNEQFF. In nucleotides, the CDR3 is TGTGCCAGCAGTGAATGGGTCAAGAGCTCCTACAATGAGCAGTTCTTC. Using reference TRBV25-1 and TRBJ2-1 for the parts outside the CDR3, the full variable domain is EADIYQTPRYLVIGTGKKITLECSQTMGHDKMYWYQQDPGMELHLIHYSYGVNSTEKGDLSSESTVSRIRTEHFPLTLESARPSHTSQYLCASSEWVKSSYNEQFFGPGTRLTVL.

This sequence joins TRBV28 and TRBJ2-7; D remains ambiguous. The CDR3 consists of 14 residues. Germline-derived CDR1 and CDR2 are MDHEN and SYDVKM. The germline V and J ends were trimmed by 2 bases and 3 bases, with 11 bases remaining between them. The CDR3 protein is CASSLRLDGYEQYF. In DNA form, the CDR3 reads TGTGCCAGCAGTTTACGCCTAGACGGCTACGAGCAGTACTTC.

The chain links TRBV29-1 to TRBJ1-2; 10 nucleotides agree with TRBD1. Germline V gene sequence: CDR1 SQVTM, CDR2 ANQGSEA. The CDR3 runs 14 residues. V was clipped by 6 bases and J by 8 bases; unmatched bases: 12. The CDR3 loop reads CSVSRGTGVNGYTF. The CDR3 region has the DNA TGCAGCGTCTCTAGAGGGACAGGGGTTAACGGCTACACCTTC.

This clone was seen once. The rearrangement joins TRBV15 to TRBJ2-7; D not resolved. This CDR3 contains 13 residues. Trimming left V 0 bases short and J 7 bases short, with 10 bases between. Germline loops: CDR1 LNHNV, CDR2 YYDKDF (reference sequence). CDR3 DNA: TGTGCCACCAGCAGAGATCGTATGGAGGAGCAGTACTTC. Protein product: CATSRDRMEEQYF.

The CDR3 DNA sequence: TGTGCCAGCAGTGATGGGCACTTTGCAACTAATGAAAAACTGTTTTTT. This sequence encodes CASSDGHFATNEKLFF. The V and J genes are TRBV2 and TRBJ1-4; D gene ambiguous. The CDR3 is 16 amino acids. The germline CDR1 and CDR2 sequences are SNHLY and FYNNEI. Trimming left V 3 bases short and J 0 bases short, with 11 bases between.

V usage is TRBV11-2 and J usage is TRBJ2-7; 7 bases are shared with TRBD1. Trimming at V came to 1 base and at J to 5 bases, leaving 5 bases not matched to a gene. From germline, CDR1 is SGHAT and CDR2 FQNNGV. This CDR3 is 14 amino acids long. The CDR3 region has the DNA TGTGCCAGCAGCTTAGGTACAGGGGCCCACGAGCAGTACTTC. It encodes CASSLGTGAHEQYF.

This chain joins TRBV10-2 and TRBJ1-6; D gene unclear. V lost 2 bases, J lost 4 bases, and 12 bases lay in between. Germline V lookup: CDR1 WSHSY, CDR2 SAAADI. CDR3 length: 16 residues. The CDR3 protein is CASSERLFGYNSPLHF. Here the CDR3 DNA reads TGCGCCAGCAGTGAGAGGCTGTTCGGTTATAATTCACCCCTCCACTTT.

This clone was seen a handful of times. This rearrangement joins TRBV5-1 to TRBJ2-7; D call uncertain. Looked up from germline, CDR1 is SGHRS and CDR2 is YFSETQ. V shed 0 bases and J shed 1 base, with 8 bases lying between them. The CDR3 is made up of 14 amino acids. CDR3 DNA: TGCGCCAGCAGCTTGGGACGCAATTCCTACGAGCAGTACTTC. It encodes CASSLGRNSYEQYF.

This rearrangement joins TRBV5-6 to TRBJ2-5; maybe TRBD2 (6 bases). The CDR3 length is 14 residues. V was trimmed by 4 bases and J by 2 bases, leaving 12 bases between them. Germline values: CDR1 SGHDT, CDR2 YYEEEE. The CDR3: CASSLGGVQETQYF. As DNA, the CDR3 is TGTGCCAGCAGCCTCGGAGGGGTTCAAGAGACCCAGTACTTC.

The V call is TRBV6-5, the J call TRBJ2-1; the D is unclear. Germline assignment: CDR1 MNHEY and CDR2 SVGAGI. This CDR3 comprises 12 residues. V was clipped by 10 bases and J by 9 bases, with 16 bases between them. The chain's CDR3 is CATTTVIGEQFF. DNA for the CDR3: TGTGCCACGACGACTGTCATCGGTGAGCAGTTCTTC.

The CDR3 sequence: CASTTNTGELFF. The CDR3 nucleotides are TGTGCCAGCACCACGAACACCGGGGAGCTGTTTTTT. This chain joins TRBV5-4 and TRBJ2-2; D is undetermined. The CDR3 is made up of 12 amino acids. Germline CDR1 reads SGHNT; CDR2 reads YYREEE (reference sequence). V dropped 6 bases and J dropped 0 bases, with 3 bases sitting between them.

The gene calls are TRBV19 and TRBJ1-5; D ambiguous. Germline V gives CDR1 LNHDA, CDR2 SQIVND (reference sequence). With 1 base removed from V and 5 bases from J, the gap between germline ends came to 12 bases. The length of the CDR3 is 15 residues. The CDR3 reads CASSIGPSSDQPQHF. Written as DNA, the CDR3 is TGTGCCAGTAGTATAGGACCGAGCTCGGATCAGCCCCAGCATTTT.

The table lists this clone with a count of one. As DNA, the CDR3 is TGTGCCAGCAGTGAAGCGGCAGGCTACAATCAGCCCCAGCATTTT. This gives the protein CASSEAAGYNQPQHF. The chain is built from TRBV6-1 and TRBJ1-5; no reliable D call. Germline CDR1 MNHNS, CDR2 SASEGT. V lost 0 bases and J 3 bases, leaving 9 bases between the germline ends. The CDR3 runs to 15 residues.

This chain joins TRBV19 and TRBJ1-5; D gene uncertain. Germline loops: CDR1 LNHDA, CDR2 SQIVND (reference sequence). This CDR3 has 14 amino acids. V lost 0 bases and J 6 bases, leaving 9 bases between the germline ends. CDR3 coding DNA: TGTGCCAGTAGTATAGACCCTAAGGGTCAGCCCCAGCATTTT. Its protein product is CASSIDPKGQPQHF.

This clone was seen only once. The V gene is TRBV28, the J gene TRBJ2-5; D remains ambiguous. The CDR3 contains 15 residues. V lost 6 bases and J 3 bases, leaving 17 bases between the germline ends. Germline values: CDR1 MDHEN, CDR2 SYDVKM. CDR3 coding DNA: TGTGCCAGCAGAACCCAATTAGGTGCGGAAGAGACCCAGTACTTC. Encoded protein: CASRTQLGAEETQYF.

This chain joins TRBV6-5 and TRBJ1-1; possibly TRBD1 for D (6 bases). The germline V and J ends were trimmed by 1 base and 5 bases, with 11 bases remaining between them. The CDR3 sequence is 14 residues long. Looked up from germline, CDR1 is MNHEY and CDR2 is SVGAGI. CDR3 sequence reads: CASSYFGQSTEAFF. CDR3 sequence (DNA): TGTGCCAGCAGTTACTTCGGACAGTCGACTGAAGCTTTCTTT.

The chain recombines TRBV4-1 with TRBJ2-1, with no clear D. The CDR3 contains 14 residues. The germline V gene has CDR1 MGHRA and CDR2 YSYEKL. Trimming removed 4 bases at V and 7 bases at J, with 14 bases between. In DNA form, the CDR3 reads TGCGCCAGCAGCCGAGAATTACGAGGAAATGAGCAGTTCTTC. The encoded protein is CASSRELRGNEQFF.

The chain couples TRBV19 to TRBJ2-1, with 11 positions matching TRBD1. V trimming: 8 bases; J trimming: 7 bases; junction bases outside the gene matches: 10. Germline values: CDR1 LNHDA, CDR2 SQIVND (reference sequence). The CDR3 spans 15 residues. CDR3: CASGHPGQGVNEQFF. The CDR3 nucleotides are TGTGCCAGTGGACACCCGGGACAGGGGGTAAATGAGCAGTTCTTC.

The genes are TRBV6-5 and TRBJ1-6; D may be TRBD1 (5 bases). Germline V gene lookup returns CDR1 MNHEY and CDR2 SVGAGI. V was trimmed by 2 bases and J by 7 bases, leaving 12 bases between them. CDR3 length: 15 residues. CDR3 DNA sequence: TGTGCCAGCAGTTACGGGGGGACGGGCAATTCACCCCTCCACTTT. The encoded protein is CASSYGGTGNSPLHF.